What follows is one T cell receptor beta chain and its context. The data originate from a study of T cell changes during pregnancy in multiple sclerosis. Using immunoSEQ multiplex PCR, the repertoire was profiled, and TCRdb retains in-frame clones only, with some absent. The data contain over 50,000 clones, more than 75% of them singletons. Trimming stripped 0 bases from V and 2 bases from J, with 9 bases between. Germline V gene lookup returns CDR1 SGHRS and CDR2 YFSETQ. The CDR3 runs to 14 residues. This clonotype was obtained from a female donor in good health, enrolled as a control in a pregnancy study. The sample consisted of peripheral blood, taken in the third trimester of pregnancy. The V gene is TRBV5-1, the J gene TRBJ2-7, with TRBD2 as a possible D gene (5 bases). The CDR3 nucleotides read TGCGCCAGCAGCTTGGGATACGGGGCCTACGAGCAGTACTTC. Its translation is CASSLGYGAYEQYF.